Below are 22 T cell receptor beta chains sequenced from a single sample in a study of T cell changes during pregnancy in multiple sclerosis (dated by TCRdb to the late 2010s). Receptor libraries were prepared by the immunoSEQ multiplex PCR assay. TCRdb's version of the immuneACCESS table is confined to in-frame rearrangements and falls short of the full clone set. An unresolved V gene accounts for under half of the shortfall where checked; the remainder is of unknown origin. The sample records around 75,000 clones, 94% of which are singletons. Together, the top ten hold approximately 0.15% of the sample. The specimen was CD4+ T cells from peripheral blood mononuclear cells, collected after pregnancy. These receptors originate from a female donor with multiple sclerosis, enrolled in a pregnancy study.

The V call is TRBV28, the J call TRBJ2-3, with a possible D match to TRBD1 (6 bases). In germline, CDR1 is MDHEN, CDR2 SYDVKM. The V end lost 5 bases, the J end lost 5 bases, and 20 bases lay between the germline ends. The CDR3 totals 16 residues. The CDR3 nucleotides read TGTGCCAGCAGTACCCGGACAGCACCAGGAGGAGATACGCAGTATTTT. Residues: CASSTRTAPGGDTQYF.

The genes are TRBV5-6 and TRBJ2-2; 8 bases are a match to TRBD1. V lost 0 bases, J lost 7 bases, and 8 bases stayed unmatched. The CDR3 extends over 16 amino acids. Germline V gene lookup returns CDR1 SGHDT and CDR2 YYEEEE. Here the CDR3 DNA reads TGTGCCAGCAGCTTGGCCAACGGCAGGGGGCTCGGGGAGCTGTTTTTT. Protein sequence: CASSLANGRGLGELFF.

The chain links TRBV6-1 to TRBJ2-3, with 8 bases lining up with TRBD1. Germline V lookup: CDR1 MNHNS, CDR2 SASEGT. Trimming took 4 bases from V and 2 from J; bases not matched to a gene: 14. This CDR3 comprises 18 residues. The CDR3 nucleotides are TGTGCCAGCAGTGCGATAGTTAGGACAGGGAGTTTCACAGATACGCAGTATTTT. Its protein product is CASSAIVRTGSFTDTQYF.

The CDR3 protein is CASRDDRGNQPQHF. As DNA, the CDR3 is TGTGCCAGCAGAGATGACAGGGGCAATCAGCCCCAGCATTTT. V and J are TRBV2 and TRBJ1-5, with 7 bases fitting TRBD1. J lost 2 bases, V lost 6 bases, and 4 bases had no gene match. Germline CDR1 SNHLY, CDR2 FYNNEI. The CDR3 is 14 amino acids. The full variable domain, with the rest looked up from reference TRBV2 and TRBJ1-5, is EPEVTQTPSHQVTQMGQEVILRCVPISNHLYFYWYRQILGQKVEFLVSFYNNEISEKSEIFDDQFSVERPDGSNFTLKIRSTKLEDSAMYFCASRDDRGNQPQHFGDGTRLSIL.

This clone appeared once. The chain carries TRBV30 and TRBJ1-5; D might be TRBD1 (5 bases). Germline V gives CDR1 GTSNPN, CDR2 SVGIG (reference sequence). The V end lost 3 bases, the J end lost 3 bases, and 15 bases lay between the germline ends. This CDR3 spans 15 amino acids. The CDR3 nucleotides are TGTGCCTGGAGCCAGGGTATGTCGGCCAATCAGCCCCAGCATTTT. This translates into CAWSQGMSANQPQHF.

The chain has TRBV18 and TRBJ2-1; D is unclear. Germline V CDR1 and CDR2: KGHSH, LQKENI. There are 15 residues in the CDR3. Trimming removed 1 base from V and 2 bases from J, with 9 bases in between. CDR3 DNA sequence: TGTGCCAGCTCACCACTCGCCAGGACCTACAATGAGCAGTTCTTC. Its protein product is CASSPLARTYNEQFF.

V and J are TRBV7-6 and TRBJ2-7; TRBD2 matches at 11 bases. J lost 7 bases, V lost 2 bases, and 4 bases had no gene match. This CDR3 is built from 14 residues. The germline V gene encodes CDR1 SGHVS and CDR2 FNYEAQ. CDR3 sequence: CASSLLAGGGEQYF. CDR3 sequence (DNA): TGTGCCAGCAGCTTACTAGCGGGGGGCGGTGAGCAGTACTTC. The complete variable domain, with remaining parts taken from reference TRBV7-6 and TRBJ2-7, reads GAGVSQSPRYKVTKRGQDVALRCDPISGHVSLYWYRQALGQGPEFLTYFNYEAQQDKSGLPNDRFSAERPEGSISTLTIQRTEQRDSAMYRCASSLLAGGGEQYFGPGTRLTVT.

V and J are TRBV6-6 and TRBJ2-6, with 9 bases that match TRBD1. The germline V gene encodes CDR1 MNHNY and CDR2 SVGAGI (reference sequence). This CDR3 comprises 16 residues. The ends lost 10 bases at V and 2 bases at J; junction bases unmatched: 9. In nucleotides, the CDR3 is TGTGCCACACGGGACAGGGCCGCGGCTGGGGCCAACGTCCTGACTTTC. This gives the protein CATRDRAAAGANVLTF.

Remarks on this clone: Sequence at one end of the junction differs from germline and may be a read error. This chain joins TRBV7-9 and TRBJ2-1; 12 bases fit TRBD2. Germline CDR1 and CDR2: SEHNR and FQNEAQ (reference sequence). The CDR3 spans 15 residues. DNA of the CDR3: TGTGCCAGCAGCCTAGCGGGAGGGCCGGGGGATGAGCAGTTCTTC. This encodes CASSLAGGPGDEQFF. Complete variable domain (other parts from reference TRBV7-9 and TRBJ2-1): DTGVSQNPRHKITKRGQNVTFRCDPISEHNRLYWYRQTLGQGPEFLTYFQNEAQLEKSRLLSDRFSAERPKGSFSTLEIQRTEQGDSAMYLCASSLAGGPGDEQFFGPGTRLTVL.

V is TRBV4-3 and J is TRBJ2-2; D remains unclear. V dropped 8 bases and J dropped 2 bases, with 9 bases sitting between them. Germline loops: CDR1 LGHNA, CDR2 YSLEER. The CDR3 has 13 residues. In DNA, the CDR3 is TGCGCCAGCTCACTGATTAACACCGGGGAGCTGTTTTTT. As protein: CASSLINTGELFF.

V usage is TRBV28 and J usage is TRBJ2-1, with TRBD2 identical over 9 bases. The CDR3 sequence is 15 residues long. The V segment lost 6 bases and the J segment 8 bases; nucleotides outside the gene matches: 11. Germline V gives CDR1 MDHEN, CDR2 SYDVKM. The CDR3 DNA sequence: TGTGCCAGCAGCCCTGGAGGCGGGAGGGTCGATGAGCAGTTCTTC. Amino acids: CASSPGGGRVDEQFF.

The chain links TRBV7-8 to TRBJ2-2, with D possibly matching TRBD1 (6 bases). V was clipped by 2 bases and J by 7 bases, with 8 bases between them. CDR1 SGHVS and CDR2 FQNEAQ come from the germline V gene. The CDR3 is 13 residues long. CDR3 sequence (DNA): TGTGCCAGCAGCTTACAGGGGAACGGGGAGCTGTTTTTT. Translating it yields CASSLQGNGELFF.

In this sample, this clone turned up once. CDR3 amino acids: CASRTSLTDTQYF. The CDR3 DNA follows: TGTGCCAGCAGGACTAGTCTGACAGATACGCAGTATTTT. The chain uses TRBV6-1 and TRBJ2-3; D may be TRBD2 (6 bases). Germline V gene lookup returns CDR1 MNHNS and CDR2 SASEGT. CDR3 length: 13 residues. V was trimmed by 6 bases and J by 3 bases, leaving 10 bases between them.

V gene TRBV5-4 combines with J gene TRBJ2-7; 7 bases are a match to TRBD2. The CDR3 totals 15 residues. J gave up 0 bases and V 0 bases, and 3 bases lay outside the gene matches. Germline V lookup: CDR1 SGHNT, CDR2 YYREEE (reference sequence). CDR3 residues: CASSLEAGVSYEQYF. CDR3 DNA: TGTGCCAGCAGCTTGGAGGCGGGAGTCTCCTACGAGCAGTACTTC.

This chain joins TRBV28 and TRBJ1-5, with 9 bases aligning to TRBD1. Germline CDR1 and CDR2: MDHEN and SYDVKM. The V segment lost 6 bases and the J segment 6 bases; nucleotides outside the gene matches: 6. The CDR3 consists of 14 residues. This CDR3 reads CASSGTGGSQPQHF. The CDR3 coding sequence is TGTGCCAGCAGCGGAACAGGGGGCAGTCAGCCCCAGCATTTT.

The rearrangement joins TRBV5-1 to TRBJ2-7, with 8 bases identical to TRBD2. The CDR3 totals 13 residues. The germline gives CDR1 SGHRS, CDR2 YFSETQ. V lost 7 bases, J lost 7 bases, and 10 bases stayed unmatched. The DNA for the CDR3 is TGCGCCAGCCAACAAGCGGGAGACCGAGAGCAGTACTTC. Translation gives CASQQAGDREQYF.

The gene calls are TRBV28 and TRBJ2-2; perhaps TRBD2 as D (6 bases). CDR3 length equals 13 residues. CDR1 is MDHEN, CDR2 SYDVKM, per germline. The V gene lost 3 bases and the J gene lost 6 bases, with 8 bases spanning the gap. The CDR3, as DNA: TGTGCCAGCAGTTTGAGCGGGTCCGGGGAGCTGTTTTTT. It translates to CASSLSGSGELFF.

The CDR3 spells CASSQGGGSGYEQYF. The CDR3 nucleotides are TGCGCCAGCAGCCAAGGTGGCGGGAGTGGGTACGAGCAGTACTTC. The chain links TRBV4-3 to TRBJ2-7, with TRBD2 matching over 7 bases. Trimming took 1 base from V and 4 from J; bases not matched to a gene: 7. Germline V gene lookup returns CDR1 LGHNA and CDR2 YSLEER. The CDR3 runs to 15 residues.

This chain joins TRBV6-1 and TRBJ2-4; D call uncertain. Germline CDR1 MNHNS, CDR2 SASEGT. V was shortened by 4 bases and J by 6 bases, with 16 bases between the two germline ends. CDR3 length: 15 amino acids. The CDR3 spells CASSGLSRRPNIQYF. CDR3 coding DNA: TGTGCCAGCAGTGGGTTGTCCAGGCGACCAAACATTCAGTACTTC.

V gene TRBV2 combines with J gene TRBJ1-5; D is perhaps TRBD1 (6 bases). With 10 bases removed from V and 4 bases from J, the gap between germline ends came to 14 bases. CDR3 length: 13 amino acids. From germline, CDR1 is SNHLY and CDR2 FYNNEI. The CDR3 spells CATKAGVNQPQHF. CDR3 DNA: TGTGCCACTAAGGCAGGGGTTAATCAGCCCCAGCATTTT.

The CDR3 here is CASSEEQMNTEAFF. The CDR3 DNA reads as TGTGCCAGCAGTGAAGAGCAAATGAACACTGAAGCTTTCTTT. V is TRBV2 and J is TRBJ1-1; D unresolved. The CDR3 loop spans 14 amino acids. CDR1 and CDR2 from the germline V gene are SNHLY and FYNNEI. V lost 1 base, J lost 0 bases, and 6 bases lay in between.

The chain employs TRBV10-3 and TRBJ2-5, with 8 bases aligning to TRBD1. The J segment lost 2 bases and the V segment lost 10 bases, leaving 15 bases of the junction unmatched. Germline V gene lookup returns CDR1 ENHRY and CDR2 SYGVKD. The CDR3 is made up of 16 amino acids. CDR3 in DNA: TGTGCCACTTCATACGGACAGGGCGACTGGCAAGAGACCCAGTACTTC. Amino acids: CATSYGQGDWQETQYF.